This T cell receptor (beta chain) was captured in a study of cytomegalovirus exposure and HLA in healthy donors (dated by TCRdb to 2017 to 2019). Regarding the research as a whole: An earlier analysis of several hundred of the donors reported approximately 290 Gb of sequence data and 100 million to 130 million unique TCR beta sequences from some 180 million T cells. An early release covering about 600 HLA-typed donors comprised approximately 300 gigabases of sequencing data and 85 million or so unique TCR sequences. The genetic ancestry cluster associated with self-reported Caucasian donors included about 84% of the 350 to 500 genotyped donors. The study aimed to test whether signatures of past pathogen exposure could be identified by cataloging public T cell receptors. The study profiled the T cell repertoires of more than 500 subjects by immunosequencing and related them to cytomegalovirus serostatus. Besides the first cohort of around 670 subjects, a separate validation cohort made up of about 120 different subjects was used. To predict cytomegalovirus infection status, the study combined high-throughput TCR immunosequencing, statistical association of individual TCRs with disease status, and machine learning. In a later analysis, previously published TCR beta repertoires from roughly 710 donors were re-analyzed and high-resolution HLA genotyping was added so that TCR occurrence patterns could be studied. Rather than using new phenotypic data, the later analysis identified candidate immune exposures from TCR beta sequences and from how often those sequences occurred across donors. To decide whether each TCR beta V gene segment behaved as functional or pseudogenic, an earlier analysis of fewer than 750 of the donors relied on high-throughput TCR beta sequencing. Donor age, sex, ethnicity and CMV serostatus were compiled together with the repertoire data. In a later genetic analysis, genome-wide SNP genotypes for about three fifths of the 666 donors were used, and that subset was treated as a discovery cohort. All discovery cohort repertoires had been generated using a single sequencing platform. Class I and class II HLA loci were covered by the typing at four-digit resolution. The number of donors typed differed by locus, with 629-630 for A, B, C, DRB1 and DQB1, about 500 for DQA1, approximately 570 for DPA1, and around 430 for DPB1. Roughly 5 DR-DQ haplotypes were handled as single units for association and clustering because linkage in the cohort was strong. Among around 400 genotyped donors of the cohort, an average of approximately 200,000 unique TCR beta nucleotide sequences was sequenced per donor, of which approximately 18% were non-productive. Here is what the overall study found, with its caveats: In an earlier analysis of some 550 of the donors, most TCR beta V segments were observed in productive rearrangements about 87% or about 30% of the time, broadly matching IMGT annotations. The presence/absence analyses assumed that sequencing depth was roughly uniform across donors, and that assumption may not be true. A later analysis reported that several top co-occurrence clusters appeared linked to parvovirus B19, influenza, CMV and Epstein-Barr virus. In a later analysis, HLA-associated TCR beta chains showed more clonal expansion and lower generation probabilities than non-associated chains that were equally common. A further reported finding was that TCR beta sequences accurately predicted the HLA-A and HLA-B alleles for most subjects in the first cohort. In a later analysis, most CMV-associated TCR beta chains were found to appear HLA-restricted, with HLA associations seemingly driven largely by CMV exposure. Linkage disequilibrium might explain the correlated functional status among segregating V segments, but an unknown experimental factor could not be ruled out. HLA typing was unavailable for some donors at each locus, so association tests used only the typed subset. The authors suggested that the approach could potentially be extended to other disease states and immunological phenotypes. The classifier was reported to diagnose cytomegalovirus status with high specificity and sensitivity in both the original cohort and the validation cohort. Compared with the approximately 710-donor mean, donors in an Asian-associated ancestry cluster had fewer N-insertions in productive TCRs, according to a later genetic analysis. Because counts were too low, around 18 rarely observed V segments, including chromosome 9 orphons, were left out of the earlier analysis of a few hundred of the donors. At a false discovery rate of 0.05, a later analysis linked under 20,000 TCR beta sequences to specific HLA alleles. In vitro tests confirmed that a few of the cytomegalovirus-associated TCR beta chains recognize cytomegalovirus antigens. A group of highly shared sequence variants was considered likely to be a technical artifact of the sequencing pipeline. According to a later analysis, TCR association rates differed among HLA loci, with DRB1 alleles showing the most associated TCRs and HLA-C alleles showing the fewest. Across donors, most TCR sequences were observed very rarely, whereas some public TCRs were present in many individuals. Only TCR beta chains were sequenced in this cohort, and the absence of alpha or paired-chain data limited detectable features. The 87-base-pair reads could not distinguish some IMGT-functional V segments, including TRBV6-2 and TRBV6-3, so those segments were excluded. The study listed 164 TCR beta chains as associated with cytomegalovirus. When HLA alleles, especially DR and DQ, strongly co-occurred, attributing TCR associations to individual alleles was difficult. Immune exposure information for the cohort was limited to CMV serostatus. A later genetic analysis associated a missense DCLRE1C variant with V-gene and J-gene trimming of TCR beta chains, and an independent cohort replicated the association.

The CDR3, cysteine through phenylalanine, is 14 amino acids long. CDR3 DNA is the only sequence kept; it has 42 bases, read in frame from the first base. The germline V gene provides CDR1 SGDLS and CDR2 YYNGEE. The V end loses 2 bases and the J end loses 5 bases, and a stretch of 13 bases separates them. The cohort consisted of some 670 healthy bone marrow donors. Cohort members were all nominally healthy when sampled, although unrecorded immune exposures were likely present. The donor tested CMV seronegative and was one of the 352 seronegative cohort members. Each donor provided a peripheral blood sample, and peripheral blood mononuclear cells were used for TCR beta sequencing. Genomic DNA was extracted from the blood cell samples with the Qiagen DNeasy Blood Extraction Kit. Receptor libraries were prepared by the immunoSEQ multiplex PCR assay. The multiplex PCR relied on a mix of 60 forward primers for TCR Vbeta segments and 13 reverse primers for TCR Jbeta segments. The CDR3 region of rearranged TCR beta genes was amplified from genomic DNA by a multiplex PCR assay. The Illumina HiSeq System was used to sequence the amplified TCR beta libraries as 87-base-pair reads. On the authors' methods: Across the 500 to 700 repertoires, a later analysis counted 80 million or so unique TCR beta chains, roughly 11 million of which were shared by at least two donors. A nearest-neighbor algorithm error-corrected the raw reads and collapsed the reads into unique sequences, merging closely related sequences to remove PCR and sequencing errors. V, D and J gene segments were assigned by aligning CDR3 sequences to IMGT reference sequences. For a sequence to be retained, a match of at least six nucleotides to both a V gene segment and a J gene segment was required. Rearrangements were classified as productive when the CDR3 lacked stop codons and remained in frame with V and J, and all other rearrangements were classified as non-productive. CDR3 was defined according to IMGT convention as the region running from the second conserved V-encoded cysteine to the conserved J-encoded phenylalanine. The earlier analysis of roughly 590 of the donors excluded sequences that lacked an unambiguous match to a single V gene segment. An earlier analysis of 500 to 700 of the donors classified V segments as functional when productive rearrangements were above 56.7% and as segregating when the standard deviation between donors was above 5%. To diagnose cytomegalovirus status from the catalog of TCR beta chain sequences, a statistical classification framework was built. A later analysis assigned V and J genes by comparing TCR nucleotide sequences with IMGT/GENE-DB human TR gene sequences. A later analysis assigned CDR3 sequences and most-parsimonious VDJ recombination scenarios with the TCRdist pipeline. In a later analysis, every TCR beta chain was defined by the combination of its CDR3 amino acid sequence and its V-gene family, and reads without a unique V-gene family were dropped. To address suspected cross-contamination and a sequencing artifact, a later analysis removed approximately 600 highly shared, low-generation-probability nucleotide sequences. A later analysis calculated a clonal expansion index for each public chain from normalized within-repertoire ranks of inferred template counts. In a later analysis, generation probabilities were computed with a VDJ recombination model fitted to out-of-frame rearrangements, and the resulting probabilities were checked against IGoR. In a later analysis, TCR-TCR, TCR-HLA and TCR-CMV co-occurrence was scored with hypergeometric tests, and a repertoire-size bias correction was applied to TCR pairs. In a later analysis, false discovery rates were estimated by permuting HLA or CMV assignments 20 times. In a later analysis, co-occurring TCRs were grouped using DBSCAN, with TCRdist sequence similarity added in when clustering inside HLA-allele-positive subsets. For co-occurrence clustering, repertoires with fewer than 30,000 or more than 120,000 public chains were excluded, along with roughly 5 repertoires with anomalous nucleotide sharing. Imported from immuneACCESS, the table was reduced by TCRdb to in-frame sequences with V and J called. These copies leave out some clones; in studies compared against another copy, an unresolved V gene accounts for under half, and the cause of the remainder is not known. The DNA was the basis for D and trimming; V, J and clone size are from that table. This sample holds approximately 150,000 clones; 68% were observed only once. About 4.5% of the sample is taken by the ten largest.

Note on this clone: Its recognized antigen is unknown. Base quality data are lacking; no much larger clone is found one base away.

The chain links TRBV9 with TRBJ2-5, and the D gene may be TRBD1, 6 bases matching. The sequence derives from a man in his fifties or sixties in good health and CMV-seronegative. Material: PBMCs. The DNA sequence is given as TGTGCCAGCAGCGTTGCACAGGGAGCGGAGACCCAGTACTTC. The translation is CASSVAQGAETQYF. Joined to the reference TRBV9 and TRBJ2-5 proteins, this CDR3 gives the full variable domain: DSGVTQTPKHLITATGQRVTLRCSPRSGDLSVYWYQQSLDQGLQFLIQYYNGEERAKGNILERFSAQQFPDLHSELNLSSLELGDSALYFCASSVAQGAETQYFGPGTRLLVL.